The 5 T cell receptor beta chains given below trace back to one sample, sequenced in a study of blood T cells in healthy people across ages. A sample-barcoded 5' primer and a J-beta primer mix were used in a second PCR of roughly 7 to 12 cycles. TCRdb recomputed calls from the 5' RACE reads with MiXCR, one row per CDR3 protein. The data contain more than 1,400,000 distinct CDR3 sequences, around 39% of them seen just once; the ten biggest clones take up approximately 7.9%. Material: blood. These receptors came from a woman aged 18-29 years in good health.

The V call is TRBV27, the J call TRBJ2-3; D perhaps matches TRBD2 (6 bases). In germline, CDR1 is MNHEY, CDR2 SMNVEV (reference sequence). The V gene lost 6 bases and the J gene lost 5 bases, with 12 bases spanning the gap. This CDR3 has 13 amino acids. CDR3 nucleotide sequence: TGTGCCAGCAGGGGGGGACGTAGAGATACGCAGTATTTT. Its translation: CASRGGRRDTQYF.

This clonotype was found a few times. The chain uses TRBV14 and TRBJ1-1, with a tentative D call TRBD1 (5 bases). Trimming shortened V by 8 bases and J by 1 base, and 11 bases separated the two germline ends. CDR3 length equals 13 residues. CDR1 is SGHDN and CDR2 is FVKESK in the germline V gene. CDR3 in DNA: TGTGCCAGCGGTGTTGACAGGAACACTGAAGCTTTCTTT. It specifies CASGVDRNTEAFF.

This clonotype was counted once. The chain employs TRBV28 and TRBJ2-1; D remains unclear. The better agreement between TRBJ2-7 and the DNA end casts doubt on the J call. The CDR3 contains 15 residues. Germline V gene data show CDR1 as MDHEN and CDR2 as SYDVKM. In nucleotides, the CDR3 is TGTGCCAGCAGTTTATCGGGCCCTCTGGGCAATGAGCAGTACTTC. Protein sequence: CASSLSGPLGNEQYF.

CDR3 region: CASSQEELTTDEQYF. Written as DNA, the CDR3 is TGCGCCAGCAGCCAAGAAGAACTGACAACCGACGAGCAGTACTTC. The chain joins TRBV4-1 to TRBJ2-5; D not resolved. TRBJ2-7 explains the end of the DNA better; the J call may be wrong. Germline V gene sequence: CDR1 MGHRA, CDR2 YSYEKL. The CDR3 is made up of 15 amino acids.

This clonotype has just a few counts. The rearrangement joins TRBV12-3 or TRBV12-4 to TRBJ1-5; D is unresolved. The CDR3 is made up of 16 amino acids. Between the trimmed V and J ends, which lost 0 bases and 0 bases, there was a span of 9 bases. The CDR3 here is CASSLAGPGSNQPQHF. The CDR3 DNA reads TGTGCCAGCAGTTTAGCAGGACCCGGTAGCAATCAGCCCCAGCATTTT.